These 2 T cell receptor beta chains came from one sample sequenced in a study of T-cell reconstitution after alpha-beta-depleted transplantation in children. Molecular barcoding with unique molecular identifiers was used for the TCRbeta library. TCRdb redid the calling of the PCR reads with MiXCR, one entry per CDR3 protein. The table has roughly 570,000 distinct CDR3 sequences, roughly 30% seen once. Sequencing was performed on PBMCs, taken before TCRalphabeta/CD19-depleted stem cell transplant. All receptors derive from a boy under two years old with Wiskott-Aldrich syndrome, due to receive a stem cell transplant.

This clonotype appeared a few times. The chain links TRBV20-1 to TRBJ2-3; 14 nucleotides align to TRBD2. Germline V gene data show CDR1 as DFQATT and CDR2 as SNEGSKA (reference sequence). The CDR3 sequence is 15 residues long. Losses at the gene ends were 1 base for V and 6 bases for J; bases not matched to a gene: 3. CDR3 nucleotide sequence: TGCAGTGCTAGAGCCGGGACTAGCGGGAGTGATACGCAGTATTTT. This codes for CSARAGTSGSDTQYF.

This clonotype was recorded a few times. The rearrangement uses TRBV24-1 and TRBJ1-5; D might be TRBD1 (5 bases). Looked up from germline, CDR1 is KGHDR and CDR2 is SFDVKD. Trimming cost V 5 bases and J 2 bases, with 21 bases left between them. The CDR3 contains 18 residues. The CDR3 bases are TGTGCCACCAGTGGCCCCCCGCAGGGCCAGGGAGGCAATCAGCCCCAGCATTTT. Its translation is CATSGPPQGQGGNQPQHF.